The source of this T cell receptor (beta chain) is a study of blood T cells in healthy people across ages. Study results and caveats: Fewer expanded clones and more diversity marked long-lived versus aged donors.

In regard to this clonotype: Its antigen is unknown.

This CDR3 region has 11 residues. Trimming cost V 7 bases and J 1 base, with 7 bases left between them. Germline CDR1 is DFQATT and CDR2 is SNEGSKA (reference sequence). The second PCR ran about 6 to 12 cycles with a sample-barcoded 5' primer and J-beta primers. Each of the cDNA molecules was tagged by a template-switch adaptor with 12 random nucleotides. Every sample gave at least 3 million paired-end reads containing CDR3. Via MiXCR, TCRdb re-called the 5' RACE reads, giving one row per CDR3 protein. The sample includes about 670,000 distinct CDR3 sequences, 52% of them seen just once. Peripheral blood was drawn, approximately 9.5 milliliters per donor.

This chain uses TRBV20-1 with TRBJ2-5, with D unresolved. This receptor was obtained from a woman of 80 years or more in good health. Material: blood. The CDR3 sequence is CSGTVQETQYF. CDR3 coding DNA: TGCAGTGGTACAGTCCAAGAGACCCAGTACTTC.